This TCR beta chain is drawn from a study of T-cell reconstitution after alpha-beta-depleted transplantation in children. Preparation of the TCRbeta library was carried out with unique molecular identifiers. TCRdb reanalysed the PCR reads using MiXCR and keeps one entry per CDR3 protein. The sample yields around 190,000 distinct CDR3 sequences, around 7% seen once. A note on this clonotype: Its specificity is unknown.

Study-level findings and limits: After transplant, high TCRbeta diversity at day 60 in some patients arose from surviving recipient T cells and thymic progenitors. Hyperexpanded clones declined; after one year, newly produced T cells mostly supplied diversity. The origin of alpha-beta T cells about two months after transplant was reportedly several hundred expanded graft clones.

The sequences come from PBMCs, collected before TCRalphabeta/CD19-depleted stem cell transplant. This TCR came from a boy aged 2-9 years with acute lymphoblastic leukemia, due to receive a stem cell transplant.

The CDR3 is CASSLSAGGRDEQFF. In nucleotides, the CDR3 is TGTGCCAGCAGCTTAAGTGCGGGGGGGCGGGATGAGCAGTTCTTC. This chain links TRBV7-3 with TRBJ2-1, with TRBD2 identical over 9 bases. CDR3 size: 15 residues. V dropped 1 base and J dropped 8; count of bases not matched to a gene: 6. CDR1 is SGHTA, CDR2 FQGTGA, per germline.